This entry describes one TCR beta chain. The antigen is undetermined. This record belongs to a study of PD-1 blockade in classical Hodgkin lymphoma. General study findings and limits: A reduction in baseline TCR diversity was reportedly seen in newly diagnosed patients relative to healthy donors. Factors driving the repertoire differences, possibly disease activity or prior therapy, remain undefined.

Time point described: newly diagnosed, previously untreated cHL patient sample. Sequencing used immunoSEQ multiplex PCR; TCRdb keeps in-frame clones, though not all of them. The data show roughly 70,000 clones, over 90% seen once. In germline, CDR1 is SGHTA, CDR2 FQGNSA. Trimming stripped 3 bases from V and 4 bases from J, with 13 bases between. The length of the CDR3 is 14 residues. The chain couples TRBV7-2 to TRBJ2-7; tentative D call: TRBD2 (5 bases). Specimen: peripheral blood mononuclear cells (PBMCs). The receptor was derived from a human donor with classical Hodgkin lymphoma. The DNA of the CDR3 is TGTGCCAGCAGCTTGGGAGCAGCCCTTTACGAGCAGTACTTC. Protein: CASSLGAALYEQYF. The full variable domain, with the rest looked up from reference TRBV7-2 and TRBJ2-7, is GAGVSQSPSNKVTEKGKDVELRCDPISGHTALYWYRQSLGQGLEFLIYFQGNSAPDKSGLPSDRFSAERTGGSVSTLTIQRTQQEDSAVYLCASSLGAALYEQYFGPGTRLTVT.